Listed here are 13 T cell receptor beta chains from one sample, sequenced in a study of blood T cells in healthy people across ages (dated by TCRdb to the mid-2010s). Library generation was performed with 5' RACE. For sequencing, an Illumina HiSeq 2500 was employed. A second PCR of about 6 to 12 cycles was run with a J-beta primer mix and a sample-barcoded 5' primer. The public reads were reanalyzed by TCRdb: fastp trimming at Q25, MiXCR alignment, in-frame beta chains only. Every entry covers one CDR3 protein and lists the most common genes and DNA from its rows. This sample gives approximately 1.5 million distinct CDR3 sequences in total; about 32% of them show up just once. The ten top clones hold roughly 12% of the sample. The sample consisted of blood. Receptors were obtained from a woman between 25 and 40 years old in good health.

The J gene is TRBJ2-4, the V gene TRBV28; D tentatively fits TRBD1 or TRBD2 (5 bases each). CDR1 and CDR2 from the germline V gene are MDHEN and SYDVKM. V was clipped by 7 bases and J by 6 bases, with 16 bases between them. The CDR3 has 14 amino acids. CDR3 residues: CASNGAWPRNIQYF. The CDR3 DNA reads as TGTGCCAGCAACGGGGCCTGGCCTCGAAACATTCAGTACTTC.

This clonotype has ten or more counts. This chain joins TRBV20-1 and TRBJ2-5; the match to TRBD2 covers 7 bases. V shed 5 bases, J shed 0 bases, and the junction held 0 bases outside the gene matches. In germline, CDR1 is DFQATT, CDR2 SNEGSKA (reference sequence). The CDR3 has 12 residues. This CDR3 reads CSAAGDQETQYF. The CDR3 coding sequence is TGCAGTGCTGCGGGGGACCAAGAGACCCAGTACTTC.

V and J are TRBV6-6 and TRBJ1-4; D is undetermined. V was cut by 2 bases and J by 4 bases, with 11 bases left in between. Germline CDR1 and CDR2: MNHNY and SVGAGI (reference sequence). The CDR3 has 15 residues. CDR3 sequence (DNA): TGTGCCAGCAGTTACAGGTCACAAAGTAATGAAAAACTGTTTTTT. Translation: CASSYRSQSNEKLFF.

The chain is built from TRBV10-3 and TRBJ2-2; 8 nucleotides agree with TRBD1. The V gene's germline CDR1 is ENHRY and CDR2 SYGVKD. CDR3 length: 15 amino acids. Trimming removed 3 bases from V and 4 bases from J; junction bases left unmatched: 4. This CDR3 is CAISDRGHSTGELFF. In DNA form, the CDR3 reads TGTGCCATCAGTGACAGGGGGCATAGCACCGGGGAGCTGTTTTTT.

V usage is TRBV4-1 and J usage is TRBJ2-7; D is perhaps TRBD2 (5 bases). Germline V lookup: CDR1 MGHRA, CDR2 YSYEKL. Trimming took 0 bases from V and 4 from J, leaving 19 bases between them. This CDR3 is built from 17 residues. CDR3 nucleotide sequence: TGCGCCAGCAGCCAAGAATCTCTCGGGGTAGCGCCATACGAGCAGTACTTC. It is translated as CASSQESLGVAPYEQYF.

V and J are TRBV20-1 and TRBJ2-3, with D possibly being TRBD1 (5 bases). CDR1 and CDR2 from the germline V gene are DFQATT and SNEGSKA (reference sequence). CDR3 length equals 17 residues. The V end lost 6 bases, the J end lost 0 bases, and 22 bases lay between the germline ends. The CDR3 here is CSAPGRGRWGSTDTQYF. In DNA, the CDR3 is TGCAGTGCCCCAGGTAGGGGCAGATGGGGTAGCACAGATACGCAGTATTTT.

Remarks on this clonotype: At one end the junction does not follow the germline gene, possibly because of a read error. This rearrangement joins TRBV20-1 to TRBJ2-1; the D gene could be TRBD1 or TRBD2 (5 bases each). This CDR3 region has 15 residues. Germline CDR1 and CDR2: DFQATT and SNEGSKA (reference sequence). CDR3 sequence (DNA): TGCAGTGTTAGAGACCCCGAGGGGCCAGGGAATGAGCAGTTCTTC. Translation: CSVRDPEGPGNEQFF.

This clonotype was counted only a few times. The chain couples TRBV27 to TRBJ1-5; D unclear. CDR3 length: 14 residues. Germline V gives CDR1 MNHEY, CDR2 SMNVEV (reference sequence). V was clipped by 5 bases and J by 6 bases, with 14 bases between them. The CDR3 DNA is TGTGCCAGCAGTCCAGCCCAGTGGGGTCAGCCCCAGCATTTT. The encoded protein is CASSPAQWGQPQHF.

The chain combines TRBV2 with TRBJ2-7, with D maybe TRBD2 (6 bases). This CDR3 has 15 amino acids. CDR1 and CDR2 (germline): SNHLY, FYNNEI. Trimming left V 6 bases short and J 1 base short, with 16 bases between. The CDR3: CASSPTGLFSYEQYF. Here the CDR3 DNA reads TGTGCCAGCAGCCCCACGGGACTTTTTTCCTACGAGCAGTACTTC. Using reference TRBV2 and TRBJ2-7 for the parts outside the CDR3, the full variable domain is EPEVTQTPSHQVTQMGQEVILRCVPISNHLYFYWYRQILGQKVEFLVSFYNNEISEKSEIFDDQFSVERPDGSNFTLKIRSTKLEDSAMYFCASSPTGLFSYEQYFGPGTRLTVT.

The J gene is TRBJ2-1, the V gene TRBV20-1, with a possible D match to TRBD2 (5 bases). The DNA matches TRBJ2-7 better at its end, which makes the J call doubtful. Germline CDR1 reads DFQATT; CDR2 reads SNEGSKA (reference sequence). The CDR3 sequence is 15 residues long. The CDR3, as DNA: TGCAGTGCGTCACCTCCGGGAACCCACGACAATGAGCAGTACTTC. It codes for CSASPPGTHDNEQYF.

This clonotype was observed a few times. CDR3 sequence: CASSLSGGGSPDTQYF. The CDR3 bases are TGTGCCAGCAGCTTAAGCGGGGGGGGATCTCCAGATACGCAGTATTTT. The chain links TRBV7-9 to TRBJ2-3, with 10 bases identical to TRBD2. CDR1 is SEHNR, CDR2 FQNEAQ, per germline (reference sequence). J lost 4 bases, V lost 2 bases, and 6 bases had no gene match. CDR3 length: 16 amino acids.

This chain uses TRBV4-1 with TRBJ2-5; D is undetermined. The V and J ends lost 8 bases and 5 bases respectively, with 15 bases between them. Per the germline V gene, CDR1 is MGHRA and CDR2 is YSYEKL. The CDR3 contains 13 residues. In nucleotides, the CDR3 is TGCGCCAGCGGCCTAGGCGTTCGGGAGACCCAGTACTTC. Translation: CASGLGVRETQYF.

This clonotype turned up a few times. The chain combines TRBV6-6 with TRBJ1-1; D is uncertain. Trimming removed 7 bases at V and 3 bases at J, with 6 bases between. The CDR3 has 11 amino acids. CDR1 MNHNY and CDR2 SVGAGI come from the germline V gene (reference sequence). Here the CDR3 DNA reads TGTGCCAGCAAATCAGACACTGAAGCTTTCTTT. This translates into CASKSDTEAFF.